The clone carrying this TCR beta chain was observed a handful of times. Healthy HIV-negative adults with no recent acute infections or vaccinations were recruited as donors. Ten immunoSEQ deep assay plates were used by the authors to sequence unsorted PBMC DNA. The assay was immunoSEQ multiplex PCR, and TCRdb's table has in-frame clones only and misses some. The profile shows roughly 500,000 clones, about 78% of them singletons. These data are taken from a study of shared clonotypes between healthy human individuals. For the study at large: Two women and three men aged 18 to 49 served as donors.

Germline CDR1 is SGHTA and CDR2 is FQGNSA. V gave up 1 base and J gave up 8 bases, with 9 bases separating them. The CDR3 extends over 13 amino acids. This sequence joins TRBV7-2 and TRBJ2-1; D unclear. Sequencing used PBMCs. This TCR was sampled from a middle-aged woman in good health. Some clones in this sample may be carry-over from other donors' samples. CDR3 protein: CASSLGEGDEQFF. In DNA, the CDR3 is TGTGCCAGCAGCTTAGGGGAAGGAGATGAGCAGTTCTTC.